The rows below give T cell receptor beta chains drawn from one sample of a study of shared clonotypes between healthy human individuals. Only in-frame clones appear in the TCRdb table, and some are missing; sequencing was by immunoSEQ multiplex PCR. The sample lists 950,000 to 1,100,000 clones, about 84% seen once, with 0.55% to 0.7% in the top ten. The sequencing sample was made of memory CD4+ T cells from PBMCs. The receptors derive from a man aged 18 to 30 in good health. Some clones in this sample may be carry-over from other donors' samples. CDR3s include the opening cysteine and the closing phenylalanine or tryptophan. The order of the fields is clone size, D gene, V gene, J gene, CDR3 DNA, CDR3 protein. D genes are given only for firm matches. For some rows the clone size is stated as once, few or many, or as a class when expanded; others skip it.

clone size: .; D gene: .; V gene: TRBV12-5; J gene: TRBJ1-2; CDR3 DNA: TGTGCTAGTGGTTTGAACTATGGCTACACCTTC; CDR3 protein: CASGLNYGYTF
clone size: .; D gene: .; V gene: TRBV18; J gene: TRBJ2-3; CDR3 DNA: TGTGCCAGCTCACCGGAGGCCCGACTAATTCCGCAGTATTTT; CDR3 protein: CASSPEARLIPQYF
clone size: .; D gene: TRBD2; V gene: TRBV7-8; J gene: TRBJ2-3; CDR3 DNA: TGTGCCAGCAGCGCCGTGGGACTAGCGGGTAGCACAGATACGCAGTATTTT; CDR3 protein: CASSAVGLAGSTDTQYF
clone size: .; D gene: .; V gene: TRBV27; J gene: TRBJ2-3; CDR3 DNA: TGTGCCAGCAGTTTAAGGTTGACCGGGACATCCGCAGATACGCAGTATTTT; CDR3 protein: CASSLRLTGTSADTQYF
clone size: .; D gene: .; V gene: TRBV27; J gene: TRBJ1-1; CDR3 DNA: TGTGCCAGCAGTTTCTACGGGAACCTGAACACTGAAGCTTTCTTT; CDR3 protein: CASSFYGNLNTEAFF
clone size: .; D gene: .; V gene: TRBV15; J gene: TRBJ2-7; CDR3 DNA: TGTGCCACCAGCGGAACAACCTACGAGCAGTACTTC; CDR3 protein: CATSGTTYEQYF
clone size: .; D gene: .; V gene: TRBV7-9; J gene: TRBJ2-7; CDR3 DNA: TGTGCCAGCAGCTTAGTCCACGGAAGCTCCTACGAGCAGTACTTC; CDR3 protein: CASSLVHGSSYEQYF
clone size: .; D gene: TRBD2; V gene: TRBV7-3; J gene: TRBJ2-3; CDR3 DNA: TGTGCCAGCAGCCCCCGGCCACTAGCGGGCGGCGAAGATACGCAGTATTTT; CDR3 protein: CASSPRPLAGGEDTQYF
clone size: .; D gene: TRBD1; V gene: TRBV9; J gene: TRBJ1-1; CDR3 DNA: TGTGCCAGCACGAGGACAGGGGCGAACACTGAAGCTTTCTTT; CDR3 protein: CASTRTGANTEAFF
clone size: .; D gene: TRBD1; V gene: TRBV7-8; J gene: TRBJ1-1; CDR3 DNA: TGTGCCAGCAGCCTAGGGACAGCACAAGGGAAAGCTTTCTTT; CDR3 protein: CASSLGTAQGKAFF
clone size: .; D gene: .; V gene: TRBV5-4; J gene: TRBJ1-2; CDR3 DNA: TGTGCCAGCAGCTCGCTCACCAACCTAGACAGGAACTATGGCTACACCTTC; CDR3 protein: CASSSLTNLDRNYGYTF
clone size: .; D gene: TRBD1; V gene: TRBV15; J gene: TRBJ2-7; CDR3 DNA: TGTGCCACCAGCAGTGGACAGGGGTCCACTGCCGAGCAGTACTTC; CDR3 protein: CATSSGQGSTAEQYF
clone size: .; D gene: .; V gene: TRBV19; J gene: TRBJ1-5; CDR3 DNA: TGTGCCAGTAGCGCTGAACCCGGGCAGGTGACACATCAGCCCCAGCATTTT; CDR3 protein: CASSAEPGQVTHQPQHF
clone size: .; D gene: TRBD2; V gene: TRBV5-1; J gene: TRBJ2-1; CDR3 DNA: TGCGCCAGCAGCTTGGGACTAGCGGGTTACAATGAGCAGTTCTTC; CDR3 protein: CASSLGLAGYNEQFF
clone size: .; D gene: .; V gene: TRBV5-6; J gene: TRBJ2-5; CDR3 DNA: TGTGCCAGCAGCTTCGGCCAGGGGGGTGAGACCCAGTACTTC; CDR3 protein: CASSFGQGGETQYF
clone size: .; D gene: TRBD2; V gene: TRBV5-1; J gene: TRBJ2-1; CDR3 DNA: TGCGCCAGCAGCTGGATAGCGGGAGGGGACAATGAGCAGTTCTTC; CDR3 protein: CASSWIAGGDNEQFF
clone size: few; D gene: TRBD1; V gene: TRBV2; J gene: TRBJ2-2; CDR3 DNA: TGTGCCAGCAGGGGGGGACAGGGAAACACCGGGGAGCTGTTTTTT; CDR3 protein: CASRGGQGNTGELFF
clone size: .; D gene: TRBD1; V gene: TRBV14; J gene: TRBJ2-3; CDR3 DNA: TGTGCCAGCAGCCCGGACAGGGTAGATACGCAGTATTTT; CDR3 protein: CASSPDRVDTQYF
clone size: once; D gene: .; V gene: TRBV6-1; J gene: TRBJ2-3; CDR3 DNA: TGTGCCAGCAGTGCAGGCCCAGGGACGGATACGCAGTATTTT; CDR3 protein: CASSAGPGTDTQYF
clone size: .; D gene: .; V gene: TRBV5-6; J gene: TRBJ1-1; CDR3 DNA: TGTGCCAGCAGCTTGGTTCGGTCGCGGCGGGAGAACACTGAAGCTTTCTTT; CDR3 protein: CASSLVRSRRENTEAFF